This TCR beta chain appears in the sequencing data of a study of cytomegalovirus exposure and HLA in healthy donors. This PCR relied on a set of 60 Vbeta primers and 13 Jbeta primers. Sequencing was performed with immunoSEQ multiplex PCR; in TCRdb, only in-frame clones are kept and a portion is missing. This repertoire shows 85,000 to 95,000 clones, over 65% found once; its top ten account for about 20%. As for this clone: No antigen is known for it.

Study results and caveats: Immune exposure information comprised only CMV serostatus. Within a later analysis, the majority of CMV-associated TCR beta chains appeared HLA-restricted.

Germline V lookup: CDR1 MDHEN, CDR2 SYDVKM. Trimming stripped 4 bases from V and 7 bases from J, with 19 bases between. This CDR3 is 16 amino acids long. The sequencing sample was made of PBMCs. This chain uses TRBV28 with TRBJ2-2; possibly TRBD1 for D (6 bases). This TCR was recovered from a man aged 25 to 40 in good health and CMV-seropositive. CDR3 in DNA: TGTGCCAGCAGTTCCATAGGGGCCAGGGGCCACGGGGAGCTGTTTTTT. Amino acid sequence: CASSSIGARGHGELFF.